This is a list of T cell receptor beta chains from one sample in a study of T-cell memory formation after mild COVID-19. TCRdb ran MiXCR on the 5' RACE reads and lists one entry per CDR3 protein. The sample has about 140,000 distinct CDR3 sequences, 14% seen once; the top ten hold about 26%. Sequenced sample: PBMCs or a T cell subset sorted from them (not recorded which). The receptors come from an adult woman who had mild COVID-19 (a few samples of this study predate the infection). Cell type and time point are not known. Both conserved end residues are part of each CDR3. The order of the fields is CDR3 length, clone size, V gene, J gene, D gene, CDR3 protein, CDR3 DNA. A D gene is named only where the DNA matches it firmly. Only some rows state a clone size, as once, few, many or a class for expanded clones.

18,few,TRBV5-5,TRBJ2-7,TRBD1,CASRPGQGAIPLGYEQYF,TGTGCCAGCAGACCCGGACAGGGGGCTATTCCCTTAGGATACGAGCAGTACTTC
14,many,TRBV20-1,TRBJ1-5,.,CSAATVGSNQPQHF,TGCAGTGCGGCGACAGTGGGAAGCAATCAGCCCCAGCATTTT
14,.,TRBV19,TRBJ1-4,.,CASSPAGGSEKLFF,TGTGCCAGTAGCCCGGCGGGGGGGAGTGAAAAACTGTTTTTT
14,.,TRBV5-1,TRBJ1-2,.,CASSFGDGSRGYTF,TGCGCCAGCAGCTTTGGCGACGGGTCTCGGGGCTACACCTTC
15,many,TRBV7-6,TRBJ2-1,.,CASSSPPLGYNEQFF,TGTGCCAGCAGCTCTCCCCCATTGGGTTACAATGAGCAGTTCTTC
16,.,TRBV11-3,TRBJ2-2,TRBD1,CASSLASGGVTGELFF,TGTGCCAGCAGCTTAGCATCAGGGGGCGTCACCGGGGAGCTGTTTTTT
16,few,TRBV11-2,TRBJ1-1,.,CASSSSLQGQGTEAFF,TGTGCCAGCAGCTCCTCGTTACAGGGTCAGGGCACTGAAGCTTTCTTT
16,.,TRBV7-7,TRBJ2-1,.,CASSSALGPGIDEQFF,TGTGCCAGCAGCTCAGCTTTGGGACCAGGTATCGATGAGCAGTTCTTC
16,few,TRBV12-3/TRBV12-4,TRBJ2-3,TRBD2,CASRYQLAGSTDTQYF,TGTGCCAGCAGGTACCAACTAGCGGGGAGCACAGATACGCAGTATTTT
16,.,TRBV4-3,TRBJ2-1,.,CASSWSAILPPNEQFF,TGCGCCAGCAGCTGGTCAGCGATCCTCCCACCCAATGAGCAGTTCTTC
16,.,TRBV5-1,TRBJ2-2,TRBD2,CASSPFSGVGTGELFF,TGCGCCAGCAGCCCCTTTAGCGGGGTGGGGACCGGGGAGCTGTTTTTT
14,few,TRBV7-9,TRBJ2-7,TRBD2,CASSGAGQPYEQYF,TGTGCCAGCAGCGGAGCGGGGCAGCCCTACGAGCAGTACTTC
14,.,TRBV7-2,TRBJ2-3,.,CASSLIASADTQYF,TGTGCCAGCAGCCTGATAGCTTCCGCAGATACGCAGTATTTT
15,.,TRBV4-3,TRBJ2-1,TRBD1,CASSQGRDRAHEQFF,TGCGCCAGCAGCCAAGGAAGGGACAGGGCCCATGAGCAGTTCTTC
14,many,TRBV7-2,TRBJ2-7,TRBD2,CASSSSGPSYEQYF,TGTGCCAGCAGCTCTAGCGGGCCCTCCTACGAGCAGTACTTC
15,few,TRBV2,TRBJ2-7,TRBD2,CASSKISGTSYEQYF,TGTGCCAGCAGTAAGATTAGCGGGACGTCTTACGAGCAGTACTTC
15,few,TRBV15,TRBJ2-4,.,CATSRDNNIWDIQYF,TGTGCCACCAGCAGAGATAATAACATCTGGGACATTCAGTACTTC
17,few,TRBV7-9,TRBJ2-5,TRBD2,CASSPTGRKPLGETQYF,TGTGCCAGCAGTCCTACCGGGAGGAAACCCTTGGGGGAGACCCAGTACTTC
12,.,TRBV18,TRBJ2-1,.,CASSALSTEQFF,TGTGCCAGCTCAGCCCTCTCTACTGAGCAGTTCTTC
14,.,TRBV6-5,TRBJ1-2,.,CASSLLQDNYGYTF,TGTGCCAGCAGTCTCCTTCAGGATAACTATGGCTACACCTTC
15,many,TRBV6-4,TRBJ2-3,TRBD2,CASSDSSGGTDTQYF,TGTGCCAGCAGTGACTCTAGCGGGGGCACAGATACGCAGTATTTT
14,.,TRBV4-2,TRBJ2-5,.,CASSQGRGAETQYF,TGTGCCAGCAGCCAAGGGAGGGGGGCAGAGACCCAGTACTTC
15,few,TRBV12-3/TRBV12-4,TRBJ2-1,TRBD2,CASRTSGDLYNEQFF,TGTGCCAGCAGGACTAGCGGGGATCTCTACAATGAGCAGTTCTTC
15,few,TRBV9,TRBJ2-1,.,CASSVSGALYNEQFF,TGTGCCAGCAGCGTATCTGGGGCTTTATACAATGAGCAGTTCTTC
15,few,TRBV30,TRBJ1-5,.,CAWSRGVDSNQPQHF,TGTGCCTGGAGTAGAGGGGTGGATAGCAATCAGCCCCAGCATTTT
14,.,TRBV7-9,TRBJ2-7,.,CASSNSDSSYEQYF,TGTGCCAGCAGCAACAGTGATAGCTCCTACGAGCAGTACTTC
17,few,TRBV12-3/TRBV12-4,TRBJ2-3,TRBD2,CASSSPLAGGFTDTQYF,TGTGCCAGCAGTTCCCCTCTAGCGGGGGGGTTCACAGATACGCAGTATTTT